The present T cell receptor (beta chain) was sequenced within a study of shared T cell receptors in the human thymus. The germline gives CDR1 SGHRS, CDR2 YFSETQ. This CDR3 spans 16 amino acids. V dropped 2 bases and J dropped 9; count of bases not matched to a gene: 11. TCRdb's table, derived via immunoSEQ multiplex PCR, lists solely in-frame clones and lacks some. This table has some 760,000 clones, roughly 85% appearing once. A further study also used this sample, focusing on human thymus T cells. From that report: Corrective cardiac surgery supplied the resected thymus tissue. Gene usage for V and J segments appeared biased in thymic and blood repertoires. Thymic repertoires overlap heavily among unrelated individuals, related research has reported.

The clonotype originates from a girl less than two years old with a congenital heart defect. The sample comprised thymocytes. The rearrangement links TRBV5-1 to TRBJ1-6; 7 bases are shared with TRBD1. CDR3 region: CASSLTTGDGGSPLHF. CDR3 bases: TGCGCCAGCAGCTTAACCACAGGGGATGGTGGTTCACCCCTCCACTTT.